This T cell receptor beta chain is from a study of cytomegalovirus exposure and HLA in healthy donors (dated by TCRdb to about 2017). A note on the overall study: An earlier analysis of roughly 500 of the donors reported approximately 300 Gb of sequence data and 117 million unique TCR beta sequences obtained from 180 million or so T cells. An early release that covered several hundred HLA-typed donors contained 250 to 350 gigabases of sequencing data and 85 million to 100 million unique TCR sequences. Of the 350 to 450 genotyped donors, around 81% fell in the genetic ancestry cluster associated with self-reported Caucasian donors. The study aimed to test whether signatures of past pathogen exposure could be identified by cataloging public T cell receptors. The study profiled the T cell repertoires of more than 500 subjects by immunosequencing and related them to cytomegalovirus serostatus. Along with the approximately 670-subject first cohort, a separate validation cohort of 120 different subjects was used. The study combined high-throughput TCR immunosequencing, statistical association of individual TCRs with disease status, and machine learning to predict cytomegalovirus infection status. A later analysis re-analyzed previously published TCR beta repertoires from 650 to 800 donors and added high-resolution HLA genotyping to study TCR occurrence patterns. The later analysis used no new phenotypic data to find candidate immune exposures, relying instead on TCR beta sequences and their occurrence across donors. An earlier analysis of about 620 of the donors applied high-throughput TCR beta sequencing to assess whether each TCR beta V gene segment acted as functional or pseudogenic. Alongside the repertoire data, information on donor age, sex, ethnicity and CMV serostatus was compiled. A later genetic analysis used genome-wide SNP genotypes for 398 of the 666 donors, treating that subset as a discovery cohort. All discovery cohort repertoires had been generated using a single sequencing platform. HLA typing covered class I and class II loci at four-digit resolution. Typing coverage varied by locus: roughly 629-640 donors for A, B, C, DRB1 and DQB1; roughly 560 for DQA1; more than 600 for DPA1; more than 450 for DPB1. Four to six DR-DQ haplotypes were handled as single units for association and clustering because linkage in the cohort was strong. Among 398 genotyped donors of the cohort, an average of 235,054 unique TCR beta nucleotide sequences were sequenced per donor, roughly a sixth of them non-productive. Summary of the overall study and its limitations: Some IMGT-functional V segments, including TRBV6-2 and TRBV6-3, could not be distinguished by the 87-base-pair reads and were therefore excluded. Compared with equally common non-associated chains, HLA-associated TCR beta chains in a later analysis were more clonally expanded and had lower generation probabilities. An association between a missense DCLRE1C variant and V-gene and J-gene trimming of TCR beta chains was found in a later genetic analysis and replicated in an independent cohort. Broadly in line with IMGT annotations, most TCR beta V segments showed up in productive rearrangements about 87% or about 30% of the time in an earlier analysis of some 590 of the donors. A later analysis found that most CMV-associated TCR beta chains appeared HLA-restricted, with HLA associations seemingly driven largely by CMV exposure. Assigning TCR associations to individual alleles was difficult when HLA alleles, especially DR and DQ, strongly co-occurred. Linkage disequilibrium might explain the correlated functional status among segregating V segments, but an unknown experimental factor could not be excluded. A cluster of highly shared sequence variants was judged likely to represent a technical artifact of the sequencing pipeline. According to a later analysis, parvovirus B19, influenza, CMV and Epstein-Barr virus appeared linked to several top co-occurrence clusters. Only TCR beta chains were sequenced in this cohort, and the absence of alpha or paired-chain data limited detectable features. The earlier analysis of approximately 590 of the donors excluded 15 to 20 rarely observed V segments, including chromosome 9 orphons, because counts were too low. A later analysis associated approximately 17,000 TCR beta sequences with specific HLA alleles at a false discovery rate of 0.05. Because HLA typing was missing for some donors at each locus, association tests included only the typed subset. Most TCR sequences were seen in very few donors, while some public TCRs were found in many individuals. According to the authors, the approach could potentially be generalized to other disease states and immunological phenotypes. A later analysis found that TCR association rates varied across HLA loci, with DRB1 alleles showing the most associated TCRs and HLA-C alleles the fewest. A later genetic analysis reported fewer N-insertions in productive TCRs among donors in an Asian-associated ancestry cluster than the roughly 700-donor mean. For the cohort, immune exposure information was limited to CMV serostatus. Sequencing depth was assumed to be roughly uniform across donors in the presence/absence analyses, though that assumption may not hold. A few of the identified cytomegalovirus-associated TCR beta chains were confirmed in vitro to be specific for cytomegalovirus antigens. The study gave a list of some 150 TCR beta chains associated with cytomegalovirus. A further reported finding was that TCR beta sequences accurately predicted the HLA-A and HLA-B alleles for most subjects in the first cohort. The classifier was reported to diagnose cytomegalovirus status with high specificity and sensitivity in both the original and validation cohorts.

Taken from the germline V gene, the CDR1 and CDR2 loops are SGHRS and YFSETQ. The CDR3 goes from the cysteine to the phenylalanine over 14 residues. This entry keeps only the CDR3 DNA: 42 bases, framed from base 1. The germline ends are 13 bases apart after V is trimmed by 2 bases and J by 5 bases. The library was generated by the immunoSEQ multiplex PCR assay. A mixture of 60 forward primers for TCR Vbeta segments and 13 reverse primers for TCR Jbeta segments was used in the multiplex PCR. Amplification of the CDR3 region of rearranged TCR beta genes was performed with a multiplex PCR assay on genomic DNA. The Illumina HiSeq System was used to sequence the amplified TCR beta libraries as 87-base-pair reads. The study's own analysis went as follows. A later analysis tallied 75 million to 95 million unique TCR beta chains across the 650 to 750 repertoires, and 10 million to 11 million of those chains were shared by two or more donors. To remove PCR and sequencing errors, raw reads were error-corrected and collapsed into unique sequences using a nearest-neighbor algorithm that merged closely related sequences. CDR3 sequences were aligned to IMGT reference sequences to assign V, D and J gene segments. For a sequence to be retained, at least a six-nucleotide match to both a V gene segment and a J gene segment was required. Rearrangements were called productive when the CDR3 lacked stop codons and stayed in frame with V and J; all others were non-productive. Following IMGT convention, CDR3 was defined as the stretch from the second conserved V-encoded cysteine to the conserved J-encoded phenylalanine. Sequences without an unambiguous match to a single V gene segment were excluded from the earlier analysis of about 600 of the donors. An earlier analysis of around 600 of the donors classified V segments as functional when productive rearrangements were above 56.7% and as segregating when the standard deviation between donors was above 5%. A statistical classification framework was built to diagnose cytomegalovirus status from the catalog of TCR beta chain sequences. In a later analysis, TCR nucleotide sequences were compared against IMGT/GENE-DB human TR gene sequences so that V and J genes could be assigned. In a later analysis, CDR3 sequences and most-parsimonious VDJ recombination scenarios were assigned using the TCRdist pipeline. In a later analysis, every TCR beta chain was defined by the combination of its CDR3 amino acid sequence and its V-gene family, and reads without a unique V-gene family were dropped. A later analysis removed roughly 590 highly shared, low-generation-probability nucleotide sequences to deal with suspected cross-contamination and a sequencing artifact. For each public chain, a later analysis derived a clonal expansion index from normalized ranks of inferred template counts within each repertoire. In a later analysis, generation probabilities were computed using a VDJ recombination model fitted to out-of-frame rearrangements, and the results were checked against IGoR. A later analysis scored TCR-TCR, TCR-HLA and TCR-CMV co-occurrence with hypergeometric tests, applying a repertoire-size bias correction to TCR pairs. In a later analysis, false discovery rates were estimated by permuting HLA or CMV assignments 20 times. A later analysis grouped co-occurring TCRs with DBSCAN, adding TCRdist sequence similarity when clustering within HLA-allele-positive subsets. Repertoires with fewer than 30,000 or more than 120,000 public chains, plus five repertoires with anomalous nucleotide sharing, were excluded from co-occurrence clustering. In its TCRdb copy, this immuneACCESS table keeps in-frame sequences only and misses some clones. Where compared with another copy, unresolved V genes explain less than half of these, and the others have no known cause. Clone size and V and J calls were adopted from that table, with D and trimming inferred from the DNA. Present in this sample are about 230,000 clones, about 77% of which were seen just once. The top ten clonotypes cover approximately 0.47% of the sample.

The cohort consisted of hundreds of healthy bone marrow donors. All cohort members were sampled while nominally healthy, although unrecorded immune exposures were likely present. The donor was CMV seronegative and belonged to the group of 352 seronegative cohort members. Every donor gave a peripheral blood sample, and the peripheral blood mononuclear cells from that sample were used for TCR beta sequencing. Genomic DNA was extracted from the blood cell samples with the Qiagen DNeasy Blood Extraction Kit. This clone was picked up one time. Its antigen is unknown. No qualities accompany the bases; no much larger clone lies one base away.

Recombination connected TRBV5-1 to TRBJ1-1, with the D gene not clear enough to name. Specimen: PBMCs. This clonotype was sampled from a boy aged 5-17 years in good health and CMV-seronegative. DNA sequence: TGCGCCAGCAGCTTTCTGTCCCGGTGGACTGAAGCTTTCTTT. This translates into CASSFLSRWTEAFF.